A single sample is the source of the 26 T cell receptor beta chains below, sequenced in a study of response to subunit inactivated influenza vaccine. TCRdb re-called the RT-PCR reads with MiXCR, one entry per CDR3 protein. The data hold about 540,000 distinct CDR3 sequences, with around a quarter observed a single time. The data were also submitted as part of a second study, on T cells expressing NK-cell markers. That source reports: TCR beta cDNA was made by 5'RACE template switching with UMIs.

The sequences come from CD4+ T cells sorted from PBMCs, collected 11 to 12 days after vaccination. Receptors originate from a man aged 50 or older who received an inactivated influenza vaccine.

This clonotype has just a few counts. The rearrangement joins TRBV4-3 to TRBJ1-2, with D maybe TRBD1 (6 bases). The V and J ends lost 1 base and 8 bases respectively, with 11 bases between them. The CDR3 totals 13 residues. The germline V gene encodes CDR1 LGHNA and CDR2 YSLEER. CDR3 in DNA: TGCGCCAGCAGCCAAGTGTACAGGGAGGGCTACACCTTC. Translating it yields CASSQVYREGYTF.

This clonotype occurred a few times. The chain has TRBV5-4 and TRBJ2-3; D unresolved. The ends were cut back, 4 bases at V and 2 bases at J, with 8 bases in the middle. This CDR3 has 13 amino acids. CDR1 and CDR2 from the germline V gene are SGHNT and YYREEE (reference sequence). The CDR3: CASSPAYTDTQYF. The CDR3 DNA reads as TGTGCCAGCAGCCCGGCTTACACAGATACGCAGTATTTT.

This clonotype was detected ten times or more. The chain is built from TRBV5-1 and TRBJ1-2; perhaps TRBD1 as D (6 bases). CDR1 and CDR2 from the germline V gene are SGHRS and YFSETQ. The CDR3 runs 15 residues. Trimming cost V 4 bases and J 1 base, with 14 bases left between them. CDR3 bases: TGCGCCAGCAGCCCACAGACAGGAATTAACTATGGCTACACCTTC. Translated: CASSPQTGINYGYTF.

This clonotype was counted between two and nine times. V usage is TRBV4-3 and J usage is TRBJ2-7, with 12 bases matching TRBD2. The length of the CDR3 is 17 residues. With 3 bases clipped from V and 0 bases from J, the junction kept 6 bases outside the gene matches. Germline CDR1 LGHNA, CDR2 YSLEER. DNA for the CDR3: TGCGCCAGCAGCCAGTACTCTAGCGGGGGGGCCTCCTACGAGCAGTACTTC. It specifies CASSQYSSGGASYEQYF.

The chain couples TRBV3-1 to TRBJ1-5, with D tentatively TRBD1 (5 bases). CDR1 LGHDT and CDR2 YNNKEL come from the germline V gene (reference sequence). Trimming took 1 base from V and 0 from J, leaving 10 bases between them. The CDR3 covers 16 residues. The CDR3: CASSQAGGVSNQPQHF. CDR3 bases: TGTGCCAGCAGCCAAGCAGGAGGGGTTAGCAATCAGCCCCAGCATTTT.

The J gene is TRBJ2-7, the V gene TRBV6-5; unclear D gene. V lost 2 bases, J lost 1 base, and 9 bases lay in between. The CDR3 runs to 14 residues. The germline gives CDR1 MNHEY, CDR2 SVGAGI. This chain's CDR3 is CASSYDSSSYEQYF. In DNA form, the CDR3 reads TGTGCCAGCAGTTACGATAGTTCGTCCTACGAGCAGTACTTC.

The chain has TRBV28 and TRBJ1-4; no clear D gene. The germline V gene encodes CDR1 MDHEN and CDR2 SYDVKM. The germline V and J ends were trimmed by 3 bases and 12 bases, with 8 bases remaining between them. The CDR3 totals 11 residues. The CDR3 protein is CASSLMKELFF. The DNA of the CDR3 is TGTGCCAGCAGTTTGATGAAGGAACTGTTTTTT.

The genes are TRBV20-1 and TRBJ1-1; the D is unclear. Germline CDR1 reads DFQATT; CDR2 reads SNEGSKA (reference sequence). The CDR3 has 12 residues. V shed 3 bases and J shed 5 bases, with 10 bases lying between them. The CDR3 is CSARRPQTEAFF. CDR3 DNA: TGCAGTGCTAGGAGACCGCAGACTGAAGCTTTCTTT.

The gene calls are TRBV3-1 and TRBJ2-7; TRBD1 is a possible D gene (7 bases). The CDR3 is 14 residues long. Deletions cut 1 base from V and 10 bases from J, with 17 bases between. Germline loops: CDR1 LGHDT, CDR2 YNNKEL (reference sequence). The DNA of the CDR3 is TGTGCCAGCAGCCAAGTGGGACAGCGGGTTGTTCAGTACTTC. It translates to CASSQVGQRVVQYF.

This clonotype was seen a few times. The chain uses TRBV6-1 and TRBJ1-6; 7 nucleotides match TRBD1. The CDR3 spans 13 residues. Germline V gene lookup returns CDR1 MNHNS and CDR2 SASEGT. J gave up 10 bases and V 6 bases, and 6 bases lay outside the gene matches. The CDR3 bases are TGTGCCAGCAGGACAGGGATTTGGTCACCCCTCCACTTT. This gives the protein CASRTGIWSPLHF.

The rearrangement links TRBV5-4 to TRBJ1-6; 8 bases fit TRBD1. In germline, CDR1 is SGHNT, CDR2 YYREEE (reference sequence). The CDR3 is 15 amino acids. V was clipped by 5 bases and J by 5 bases; unmatched bases: 6. Here the CDR3 DNA reads TGTGCCAGCAGTTTCGACAGGGGAGATAATTCACCCCTCCACTTT. The encoded protein is CASSFDRGDNSPLHF. The whole variable domain, remainder taken from reference TRBV5-4 and TRBJ1-6, is ETGVTQSPTHLIKTRGQQVTLRCSSQSGHNTVSWYQQALGQGPQFIFQYYREEENGRGNFPPRFSGLQFPNYSSELNVNALELDDSALYLCASSFDRGDNSPLHFGNGTRLTVT.

This clonotype showed up just a few times. The rearrangement uses TRBV6-5 and TRBJ2-1; D is undetermined. The CDR3 is made up of 14 amino acids. The germline CDR1 and CDR2 sequences are MNHEY and SVGAGI. Between the trimmed V and J ends, which lost 0 bases and 10 bases, there was a span of 13 bases. CDR3 DNA sequence: TGTGCCAGCAGTTACTCGATCCTCCGGGCAGAGCAGTTCTTC. This gives the protein CASSYSILRAEQFF.

This chain joins TRBV24-1 and TRBJ2-2, with D tentatively TRBD1 (6 bases). In germline, CDR1 is KGHDR, CDR2 SFDVKD. The CDR3 covers 18 residues. Trimming removed 1 base from V and 3 bases from J, with 17 bases in between. This CDR3 reads CATSDFRGGHPDTGELFF. The CDR3 region has the DNA TGTGCCACCAGTGATTTTAGAGGGGGACATCCGGACACCGGGGAGCTGTTTTTT.

This chain uses TRBV4-3 with TRBJ1-6; D is possibly TRBD1 (6 bases). The length of the CDR3 is 15 residues. Trimming shortened V by 0 bases and J by 10 bases, and 13 bases separated the two germline ends. CDR1 is LGHNA, CDR2 YSLEER, per germline. The CDR3 is CASSQDLGGASPLHF. The CDR3 region has the DNA TGCGCCAGCAGCCAAGATCTAGGGGGGGCATCACCCCTCCACTTT.

The rearrangement links TRBV29-1 to TRBJ2-5, with TRBD2 as a possible D gene (5 bases). The CDR3 contains 13 residues. Per the germline V gene, CDR1 is SQVTM and CDR2 is ANQGSEA. Trimming removed 3 bases from V and 2 bases from J, with 10 bases in between. The CDR3 sequence is CSVDGDLQETQYF. In nucleotides, the CDR3 is TGCAGCGTTGACGGGGATTTGCAAGAGACCCAGTACTTC.

This clonotype was observed many times. V gene TRBV3-1 combines with J gene TRBJ2-7; 10 nucleotides match TRBD2. The CDR3 is made up of 15 amino acids. In germline, CDR1 is LGHDT, CDR2 YNNKEL (reference sequence). V lost 3 bases to trimming and J lost 6 bases; unmatched junction nucleotides: 8. CDR3 DNA sequence: TGTGCCAGCAGCCAGAGCCTAGCGGGAGCTCGCGAGCAGTACTTC. Translated, it gives CASSQSLAGAREQYF.

The table lists this clonotype with a few counts. The chain is built from TRBV18 and TRBJ2-1; the D gene is possibly TRBD2 (6 bases). Germline CDR1 and CDR2: KGHSH and LQKENI. The CDR3 covers 15 residues. V gave up 3 bases and J gave up 0 bases, with 9 bases separating them. CDR3 sequence: CASSPGLSSYNEQFF. The DNA of the CDR3 is TGTGCCAGCTCACCGGGACTCAGCTCCTACAATGAGCAGTTCTTC. Supplemented by reference TRBV18 and TRBJ2-1, the full variable domain reads NAGVMQNPRHLVRRRGQEARLRCSPMKGHSHVYWYRQLPEEGLKFMVYLQKENIIDESGMPKERFSAEFPKEGPSILRIQQVVRGDSAAYFCASSPGLSSYNEQFFGPGTRLTVL.

The chain links TRBV4-2 to TRBJ2-5; TRBD2 matches at 10 bases. The CDR3 consists of 16 residues. CDR1 is LGHNA, CDR2 YNFKEQ, per germline. Trimming took 3 bases from V and 2 from J; bases not matched to a gene: 6. In DNA form, the CDR3 reads TGTGCCAGCAGCCACGAGCGAGCGGGGGGGCAAGAGACCCAGTACTTC. This encodes CASSHERAGGQETQYF.

This clonotype came up many times. This chain connects TRBV9 to TRBJ2-5; TRBD2 matches 10 bases. CDR1 and CDR2 (germline): SGDLS, YYNGEE. Trimming removed 3 bases from V and 5 bases from J; junction bases left unmatched: 4. The CDR3 covers 14 residues. CDR3 in amino acids: CASSEGAGGETQYF. The CDR3 DNA reads TGTGCCAGCAGCGAGGGAGCGGGGGGGGAGACCCAGTACTTC.

The J gene is TRBJ1-6, the V gene TRBV14; a weak D match, TRBD1 (5 bases). The CDR3 sequence is 18 residues long. Trimming removed 1 base at V and 3 bases at J, with 16 bases between. Per germline, CDR1 SGHDN and CDR2 FVKESK. DNA for the CDR3: TGTGCCAGCAGCCAAGCCTCGGTGCAGGGCCGCTATAATTCACCCCTCCACTTT. Amino acids: CASSQASVQGRYNSPLHF. The full variable domain, in which reference TRBV14 and TRBJ1-6 provide the parts outside the CDR3, is EAGVTQFPSHSVIEKGQTVTLRCDPISGHDNLYWYRRVMGKEIKFLLHFVKESKQDESGMPNNRFLAERTGGTYSTLKVQPAELEDSGVYFCASSQASVQGRYNSPLHFGNGTRLTVT.

This clonotype showed up just a few times. The rearrangement joins TRBV6-5 to TRBJ2-2, with 10 bases matching TRBD2. J was trimmed by 6 bases and V by 4 bases; bases with no gene match: 2. The V gene's germline CDR1 is MNHEY and CDR2 SVGAGI. The length of the CDR3 is 14 residues. The CDR3, as DNA: TGTGCCAGCAGTTCTAGCGGGGGAGCCGGGGAGCTGTTTTTT. It encodes CASSSSGGAGELFF.

This chain connects TRBV3-1 to TRBJ2-1; D is perhaps TRBD2 (6 bases). Between the trimmed V and J ends, which lost 6 bases and 5 bases, there was a span of 17 bases. CDR3 length: 15 residues. Germline CDR1 and CDR2: LGHDT and YNNKEL (reference sequence). CDR3 sequence reads: CASSFPRGSHNEQFF. The CDR3, as DNA: TGTGCCAGCAGTTTTCCCCGGGGGTCCCACAATGAGCAGTTCTTC.

J is TRBJ2-2 and V is TRBV5-1; D may be TRBD1 (5 bases). Trimming shortened V by 4 bases and J by 0 bases, and 13 bases separated the two germline ends. Germline V gene sequence: CDR1 SGHRS, CDR2 YFSETQ. The CDR3 is 16 amino acids. The CDR3 nucleotides are TGCGCCAGCAGCCCGCTTTTGACAGCGAACACCGGGGAGCTGTTTTTT. This translates into CASSPLLTANTGELFF.

The chain employs TRBV2 and TRBJ2-1, with 8 bases aligning to TRBD1. The V and J ends lost 2 bases and 9 bases, in that order; junction bases with no gene match: 9. The CDR3 length is 15 residues. Germline assignment: CDR1 SNHLY and CDR2 FYNNEI. The CDR3 nucleotides are TGTGCCAGCAGTGAAATGGACAGGGCCAAATTTGAGCAGTTCTTC. Translated: CASSEMDRAKFEQFF.

The chain carries TRBV7-2 and TRBJ1-4; possibly TRBD1 for D (6 bases). The V end lost 5 bases, the J end lost 7 bases, and 14 bases lay between the germline ends. The germline gives CDR1 SGHTA, CDR2 FQGNSA. This CDR3 has 14 residues. The CDR3 DNA follows: TGTGCCAGCAGCCTACAGGGCTTAAGTGAAAAACTGTTTTTT. This gives the protein CASSLQGLSEKLFF.

This clonotype occurred many times. The chain recombines TRBV6-1 with TRBJ2-7, with 8 bases aligning to TRBD1. V shed 5 bases and J 0 bases; nucleotides not matched to a gene: 6. Germline lookup yields CDR1 MNHNS and CDR2 SASEGT. The CDR3 has 15 residues. The CDR3 protein is CASSRDRRISYEQYF. The CDR3 nucleotides are TGTGCCAGCAGTCGGGACAGGCGCATCTCCTACGAGCAGTACTTC.